Below are 5 T cell receptor beta chains sequenced from a single sample in a study of cytomegalovirus exposure and HLA in healthy donors (dated 2017 in TCRdb). The library was built by means of the immunoSEQ multiplex PCR assay. A mixture of 60 forward primers for TCR Vbeta segments and 13 reverse primers for TCR Jbeta segments was used in the multiplex PCR. As stored in TCRdb, this immuneACCESS dataset retains in-frame rearrangements with V and J assigned. A fraction of the clones does not appear; measured against another copy, unresolved V genes explain less than half of the discrepancy, and the remainder lacks a known reason. Here the sample has 95,000 to 100,000 clones; about 74% occur a single time. Of the sample, less than 8.5% falls within the top ten clones. Sequencing was done on a sample of PBMCs. These TCRs come from a female donor in good health and CMV-seronegative.

V is TRBV28 and J is TRBJ2-2; TRBD2 matches at 16 bases. CDR1 and CDR2 (germline): MDHEN, SYDVKM. V gave up 5 bases and J gave up 3 bases; unmatched junction bases: 12. The CDR3 runs to 20 residues. In nucleotides, the CDR3 is TGTGCCAGCAGTCCCTTCCCCGGGACTAGCGGGAGGGCCTACACCGGGGAGCTGTTTTTT. Protein product: CASSPFPGTSGRAYTGELFF. Using reference TRBV28 and TRBJ2-2 for the parts outside the CDR3, the full variable domain is DVKVTQSSRYLVKRTGEKVFLECVQDMDHENMFWYRQDPGLGLRLIYFSYDVKMKEKGDIPEGYSVSREKKERFSLILESASTNQTSMYLCASSPFPGTSGRAYTGELFFGEGSRLTVL.

CDR3 in DNA: TGCGCCAGCAGCTTGGAGAAACAGGGGGAGACCCAGTACTTC. Amino acids: CASSLEKQGETQYF. The chain joins TRBV5-1 to TRBJ2-5; 7 bases agree with TRBD1. The ends lost 0 bases at V and 5 bases at J; junction bases unmatched: 4. This CDR3 is 14 amino acids long. The germline gives CDR1 SGHRS, CDR2 YFSETQ.

The chain joins TRBV20-1 to TRBJ2-1; D is unclear. The germline V gene encodes CDR1 DFQATT and CDR2 SNEGSKA (reference sequence). Trimming stripped 2 bases from V and 8 bases from J, with 7 bases between. This CDR3 spans 11 amino acids. The CDR3 spells CSARLYDEQFF. CDR3 coding DNA: TGCAGTGCTAGATTGTATGATGAGCAGTTCTTC.

DNA for the CDR3: TGTGCCAGCAGCTTGCTAGCGGGAACCGGGGAGCTGTTTTTT. It codes for CASSLLAGTGELFF. This chain links TRBV11-2 with TRBJ2-2; 9 bases are a match to TRBD2. Unmatched junction bases numbered 1, after V lost 3 bases and J lost 5 bases. In germline, CDR1 is SGHAT, CDR2 FQNNGV. The length of the CDR3 is 14 residues.

CDR3 protein: CASSLVGGRTEAFF. The CDR3 DNA is TGTGCCAGCAGCTTGGTAGGGGGTAGGACTGAAGCTTTCTTT. The gene calls are TRBV5-6 and TRBJ1-1; D is possibly TRBD1 (6 bases). The CDR3 totals 14 residues. With 0 bases removed from V and 5 bases from J, the gap between germline ends came to 11 bases. The V gene's germline CDR1 is SGHDT and CDR2 YYEEEE.